The rows below give T cell receptor beta chains drawn from one sample of a study of cytomegalovirus exposure and HLA in healthy donors. The assay was immunoSEQ multiplex PCR, and TCRdb's table has in-frame clones only and misses some. Here the sample table reports about 72,000 clones. Source material: PBMCs. Receptors originate from a man in his forties in good health and CMV-seronegative. The CDR3 runs from the conserved cysteine through the conserved F or W. A D gene is named only where the DNA matches it firmly.

D gene: TRBD1; J gene: TRBJ2-1; V gene: TRBV27; CDR3 protein: CASSLGRTGDNEQFF
D gene: TRBD1; J gene: TRBJ1-1; V gene: TRBV28; CDR3 protein: CASRGDRVTEAFF
D gene: TRBD1; J gene: TRBJ1-6; V gene: TRBV5-1; CDR3 protein: CASSPLEGANNSPLHF
D gene: .; J gene: TRBJ1-5; V gene: TRBV19; CDR3 protein: CASSIKTGISNQPQHF
D gene: TRBD2; J gene: TRBJ2-1; V gene: TRBV5-1; CDR3 protein: CASSFSRGGLYNEQFF
D gene: .; J gene: TRBJ2-7; V gene: TRBV30; CDR3 protein: CAWKIGVGTYEQYF
D gene: TRBD1; J gene: TRBJ1-6; V gene: TRBV5-4; CDR3 protein: CASSRERGPAGSPLHF
D gene: .; J gene: TRBJ2-7; V gene: TRBV5-1; CDR3 protein: CASSLLSSYEQYF
D gene: .; J gene: TRBJ1-6; V gene: TRBV4-2; CDR3 protein: CASSQGTHGAGIGSPLHF
D gene: TRBD2; J gene: TRBJ2-5; V gene: TRBV6-1; CDR3 protein: CASSSSSGGQETQYF
D gene: TRBD2; J gene: TRBJ2-1; V gene: TRBV5-6; CDR3 protein: CASSLVVSGGYNEQFF
D gene: .; J gene: TRBJ1-2; V gene: TRBV29-1; CDR3 protein: CSVDEDPEAYGYTF
D gene: .; J gene: TRBJ1-2; V gene: TRBV19; CDR3 protein: CASSPDSTDPYGYTF
D gene: .; J gene: TRBJ1-1; V gene: TRBV30; CDR3 protein: CAWSWQGRNTEAFF
D gene: TRBD2; J gene: .; V gene: TRBV2; CDR3 protein: CASTRPSGGTYEQYF
D gene: .; J gene: TRBJ1-5; V gene: TRBV2; CDR3 protein: CATSRSNQPQHF
D gene: .; J gene: TRBJ1-2; V gene: TRBV30; CDR3 protein: CAGSGGRGISDGYTF
D gene: TRBD2; J gene: TRBJ2-5; V gene: TRBV27; CDR3 protein: CASSTSGRQETQYF
D gene: TRBD2; J gene: TRBJ2-5; V gene: TRBV2; CDR3 protein: CASSPGTSTETQYF
D gene: TRBD2; J gene: TRBJ2-7; V gene: TRBV5-1; CDR3 protein: CASSLRELAGYNEQYF
D gene: .; J gene: TRBJ1-5; V gene: TRBV9; CDR3 protein: CASSKGTRGGQPQHF
D gene: .; J gene: TRBJ1-2; V gene: TRBV30; CDR3 protein: CAWRGAGYGYTF
D gene: .; J gene: TRBJ2-7; V gene: TRBV4-2; CDR3 protein: CASSQVSGEGIHYEQYF
D gene: TRBD1; J gene: TRBJ1-4; V gene: TRBV5-6; CDR3 protein: CASSFQTGAGKLFF
D gene: TRBD1; J gene: TRBJ1-4; V gene: TRBV5-1; CDR3 protein: CASRAEQGTNEKLFF
D gene: .; J gene: TRBJ2-7; V gene: TRBV28; CDR3 protein: CASSSPPPRGHFHEQYF